This section outlines one TCR beta chain sequence together with its context. The method was immunoSEQ multiplex PCR; TCRdb's version includes in-frame clones alone and lacks a portion of them. Of under 200,000 clones detected, 94% appear once; the ten largest clones hold 0.64%. The CDR3 spans 14 residues. The germline CDR1 and CDR2 sequences are SNHLY and FYNNEI. After removal of 6 bases from V and 2 bases from J, the junction contained 3 bases not matched to a gene. The data are from a study of T cell responses to AZD1222 COVID-19 vaccine. The source was peripheral blood, collected on day 0 of AZD1222 vaccination. This sequence originates from an adult in good health. This sequence joins TRBV2 and TRBJ2-1, with 8 bases aligning to TRBD2. The CDR3 region is CASRAGETYNEQFF. The CDR3 DNA reads as TGTGCCAGCAGAGCGGGAGAGACCTACAATGAGCAGTTCTTC.